This entry lists 31 T cell receptor beta chains sequenced from one sample in a study of T cell responses to AZD1222 COVID-19 vaccine. TCRdb's copy holds only in-frame clones and misses some; the assay was immunoSEQ multiplex PCR. This table holds about 130,000 clones, 80% to 90% found once. Specimen: peripheral blood, collected on day 0 of AZD1222 vaccination. The receptors come from an adult in good health.

This clone was counted a few times. The V and J genes are TRBV28 and TRBJ1-6; D remains ambiguous. Germline CDR1 and CDR2: MDHEN and SYDVKM. Trimming pared 6 bases from V and 3 bases from J, leaving 12 bases between. The CDR3 length is 15 residues. The CDR3 reads CASRETTSYNSPLHF. The CDR3 DNA is TGTGCCAGCAGGGAAACGACAAGCTATAATTCACCCCTCCACTTT.

The V and J genes are TRBV5-1 and TRBJ2-3, with D unresolved. Trimming removed 1 base from V and 2 bases from J, with 14 bases in between. The V gene's germline CDR1 is SGHRS and CDR2 YFSETQ. This CDR3 has 16 residues. CDR3 protein: CASSLLTGANTDTQYF. For the CDR3, the DNA is TGCGCCAGCAGCTTGTTGACCGGCGCCAACACAGATACGCAGTATTTT.

The sample holds one count of this clone. The rearrangement uses TRBV5-1 and TRBJ1-4; no reliable D call. Germline CDR1 SGHRS, CDR2 YFSETQ. V gave up 4 bases and J gave up 6 bases, with 13 bases separating them. The CDR3 runs 14 residues. CDR3 sequence reads: CASSAARADEKLFF. CDR3 in DNA: TGCGCCAGCAGCGCCGCGAGGGCAGATGAAAAACTGTTTTTT.

The V gene is TRBV19, the J gene TRBJ1-1; TRBD1 matches at 7 bases. The V and J ends lost 5 bases and 4 bases, in that order; junction bases with no gene match: 4. The CDR3 length is 13 residues. Germline CDR1 and CDR2: LNHDA and SQIVND (reference sequence). The CDR3 DNA reads TGTGCCAGTAGTTTGGACAGGAGCACTGAAGCTTTCTTT. This translates into CASSLDRSTEAFF.

The chain joins TRBV15 to TRBJ1-2; D not certain. In germline, CDR1 is LNHNV, CDR2 YYDKDF (reference sequence). The CDR3 totals 13 residues. Trimming removed 5 bases at V and 7 bases at J, with 14 bases between. CDR3 amino acids: CATSYVTGSGYTF. The DNA of the CDR3 is TGTGCCACCAGCTATGTAACGGGCTCTGGCTACACCTTC. Full variable domain (outside the CDR3, taken from reference TRBV15 and TRBJ1-2): DAMVIQNPRYQVTQFGKPVTLSCSQTLNHNVMYWYQQKSSQAPKLLFHYYDKDFNNEADTPDNFQSRRPNTSFCFLDIRSPGLGDTAMYLCATSYVTGSGYTFGSGTRLTVV.

This clone was seen only a few times. This chain connects TRBV6-2 or TRBV6-3 to TRBJ2-2; 8 bases line up with TRBD2. The germline V gene encodes CDR1 MNHEY and CDR2 SVGEGT. The CDR3 sequence is 15 residues long. Germline trimming cut 2 bases from V and 3 bases from J; bases unmatched to any gene: 2. Here the CDR3 reads CASSYGTSHTGELFF. As DNA, the CDR3 is TGTGCCAGCAGTTACGGGACTAGTCACACCGGGGAGCTGTTTTTT.

This chain joins TRBV9 and TRBJ1-4; no clear D gene. Germline V lookup: CDR1 SGDLS, CDR2 YYNGEE. The CDR3 is made up of 15 amino acids. V was shortened by 4 bases and J by 7 bases, with 17 bases between the two germline ends. The CDR3 DNA reads TGTGCCAGCAGCCCGCGGACGGCCTTGGGTGAAAAACTGTTTTTT. Its protein is CASSPRTALGEKLFF. Supplemented by reference TRBV9 and TRBJ1-4, the full variable domain reads DSGVTQTPKHLITATGQRVTLRCSPRSGDLSVYWYQQSLDQGLQFLIQYYNGEERAKGNILERFSAQQFPDLHSELNLSSLELGDSALYFCASSPRTALGEKLFFGSGTQLSVL.

The CDR3 protein is CASSLGTGLTTYEQYF. DNA for the CDR3: TGTGCCAGCAGCTTAGGGACGGGACTTACCACCTACGAGCAGTACTTC. The chain combines TRBV7-9 with TRBJ2-7; maybe TRBD2 (6 bases). Per germline, CDR1 SEHNR and CDR2 FQNEAQ (reference sequence). Between the trimmed V and J ends, which lost 1 base and 2 bases, there was a span of 15 bases. This CDR3 has 16 residues.

In its sample, this clone was seen once. The CDR3 spells CASSFRLAGVQETQYF. In DNA form, the CDR3 reads TGTGCCAGCAGCTTTCGACTAGCGGGAGTACAAGAGACCCAGTACTTC. The rearrangement uses TRBV7-9 and TRBJ2-5; TRBD2 matches at 12 bases. Trimming took 3 bases from V and 2 from J; bases not matched to a gene: 4. The CDR3 contains 16 residues. CDR1 is SEHNR, CDR2 FQNEAQ, per germline (reference sequence).

The chain links TRBV19 to TRBJ1-1; D is unresolved. The germline V gene has CDR1 LNHDA and CDR2 SQIVND (reference sequence). The CDR3 totals 14 residues. V was trimmed by 3 bases and J by 2 bases, leaving 10 bases between them. CDR3 sequence reads: CASSIEAGNTEAFF. CDR3 nucleotide sequence: TGTGCCAGTAGTATCGAGGCGGGTAACACTGAAGCTTTCTTT.

The CDR3 region is CASRPTAGNTIYF. In DNA form, the CDR3 reads TGTGCCAGCAGACCGACGGCTGGAAACACCATATATTTT. The rearrangement uses TRBV2 and TRBJ1-3, with D hard to call. Trimming cost V 6 bases and J 2 bases, with 8 bases left between them. The CDR3 runs 13 residues. Germline CDR1 and CDR2: SNHLY and FYNNEI. The entire variable domain, with the rest obtained from reference TRBV2 and TRBJ1-3, is as follows: EPEVTQTPSHQVTQMGQEVILRCVPISNHLYFYWYRQILGQKVEFLVSFYNNEISEKSEIFDDQFSVERPDGSNFTLKIRSTKLEDSAMYFCASRPTAGNTIYFGEGSWLTVV.

The chain carries TRBV29-1 and TRBJ2-5; TRBD1 is a possible D gene (7 bases). CDR1 and CDR2 (germline): SQVTM, ANQGSEA. The CDR3 loop spans 16 amino acids. Trimming stripped 6 bases from V and 0 bases from J, with 20 bases between. DNA of the CDR3: TGCAGCGTGGTCGGGGAGGAGGGGGCGTACCAAGAGACCCAGTACTTC. It translates to CSVVGEEGAYQETQYF.

The CDR3 sequence: CASSLSPGREYEQYF. In nucleotides, the CDR3 is TGTGCCAGCAGCTTATCACCAGGGCGGGAATACGAGCAGTACTTC. The rearrangement links TRBV7-2 to TRBJ2-7; D is possibly TRBD2 (6 bases). Germline values: CDR1 SGHTA, CDR2 FQGNSA. V was clipped by 2 bases and J by 4 bases, with 15 bases between them. CDR3 length: 15 residues.

This chain joins TRBV7-8 and TRBJ1-1; no reliable D call. CDR1 is SGHVS, CDR2 FQNEAQ, per germline. V was trimmed by 4 bases and J by 1 base, leaving 13 bases between them. CDR3 length: 15 residues. The CDR3 DNA reads TGTGCCAGCAGCTCCCGGCCTCGGGAGAACACTGAAGCTTTCTTT. Protein sequence: CASSSRPRENTEAFF.

The V and J genes are TRBV19 and TRBJ1-5, with 7 bases matching TRBD1. The CDR3 totals 13 residues. The V and J ends lost 4 bases and 9 bases, in that order; junction bases with no gene match: 6. Germline lookup yields CDR1 LNHDA and CDR2 SQIVND (reference sequence). As DNA, the CDR3 is TGTGCCAGTAGTAGACAGGGTCTGGCGCCCCAGCATTTT. This sequence encodes CASSRQGLAPQHF.

The V call is TRBV19, the J call TRBJ2-6; D not certain. Trimming removed 4 bases from V and 0 bases from J, with 7 bases in between. Germline V lookup: CDR1 LNHDA, CDR2 SQIVND (reference sequence). This CDR3 has 15 residues. This chain's CDR3 is CASSSAASGANVLTF. As DNA, the CDR3 is TGTGCCAGTAGTAGCGCCGCCTCTGGGGCCAACGTCCTGACTTTC.

The rearrangement uses TRBV18 and TRBJ2-6; 7 bases are a match to TRBD2. This CDR3 region has 17 residues. Germline V gives CDR1 KGHSH, CDR2 LQKENI. V was pared by 6 bases and J by 1 base, with 9 bases of the junction left unmatched. The CDR3 here is CASSPGTMASGANVLTF. The CDR3 nucleotides are TGTGCCAGCTCCCCCGGGACTATGGCATCTGGGGCCAACGTCCTGACTTTC.

This chain links TRBV28 with TRBJ2-1, with TRBD2 matching over 8 bases. The CDR3 loop spans 16 amino acids. V lost 4 bases, J lost 7 bases, and 12 bases stayed unmatched. The germline V gene encodes CDR1 MDHEN and CDR2 SYDVKM. The CDR3 is CASSSPGLVSRNEQFF. The CDR3 bases are TGTGCCAGCAGTTCACCGGGACTAGTGTCTCGGAATGAGCAGTTCTTC.

The V call is TRBV18, the J call TRBJ1-4; the D is unclear. Trimming took off 4 bases at V and 7 bases at J, with 10 bases between the two ends. CDR1 is KGHSH and CDR2 is LQKENI in the germline V gene. The CDR3 extends over 13 amino acids. The CDR3 DNA follows: TGTGCCAGCTCACGGTCCGTGGGTGAAAAACTGTTTTTT. It is translated as CASSRSVGEKLFF.

The V and J genes are TRBV30 and TRBJ1-5; D perhaps matches TRBD1 (6 bases). The CDR3 is 15 residues long. V dropped 2 bases and J dropped 0 bases, with 11 bases sitting between them. The V gene's germline CDR1 is GTSNPN and CDR2 SVGIG (reference sequence). The CDR3 coding sequence is TGTGCCTGGAGTACCCAGGGGTATAGCAATCAGCCCCAGCATTTT. Translated, it gives CAWSTQGYSNQPQHF. Together with reference TRBV30 and TRBJ1-5, the CDR3 gives the full variable domain: SQTIHQWPATLVQPVGSPLSLECTVEGTSNPNLYWYRQAAGRGLQLLFYSVGIGQISSEVPQNLSASRPQDRQFILSSKKLLLSDSGFYLCAWSTQGYSNQPQHFGDGTRLSIL.

V and J are TRBV18 and TRBJ1-5, with D maybe TRBD1 (6 bases). V lost 0 bases and J lost 5, with 14 bases in between. The CDR3 loop spans 16 amino acids. Per germline, CDR1 KGHSH and CDR2 LQKENI. The CDR3 DNA reads as TGTGCCAGCTCACCACCCGAGGGGGGAAGCTATCAGCCCCAGCATTTT. Protein sequence: CASSPPEGGSYQPQHF.

The rearrangement joins TRBV18 to TRBJ1-2; possible D gene TRBD1, 6 bases. V lost 8 bases to trimming and J lost 3 bases, with 16 bases between them. The CDR3 length is 14 residues. Germline CDR1 and CDR2: KGHSH and LQKENI. CDR3 bases: TGTGCCAGCAAAAGGGCAGGGGAGGACTATGGCTACACCTTC. Amino acid sequence: CASKRAGEDYGYTF.

This clone was seen once. The rearrangement joins TRBV7-8 to TRBJ1-1; TRBD1 might be the D (6 bases). Trimming took 5 bases from V and 3 from J, leaving 16 bases between them. Germline V gives CDR1 SGHVS, CDR2 FQNEAQ. The CDR3 sequence is 15 residues long. CDR3 DNA sequence: TGTGCCAGCAGCCGCTTGGCTGGGGGCGACACTGAAGCTTTCTTT. Protein sequence: CASSRLAGGDTEAFF.

The V and J genes are TRBV5-5 and TRBJ2-7; tentative D call: TRBD2 (6 bases). The germline V gene has CDR1 SGHKS and CDR2 YYEKEE (reference sequence). The ends were cut back, 3 bases at V and 0 bases at J, with 13 bases in the middle. The CDR3 contains 15 residues. The CDR3: CASSSTSPSSYEQYF. CDR3 coding DNA: TGTGCCAGCAGCTCAACTAGCCCCAGCTCCTACGAGCAGTACTTC.

The chain combines TRBV6-4 with TRBJ2-1; 9 bases match TRBD2. With V trimmed by 7 bases and J by 0 bases, 7 bases remained unmatched. This CDR3 has 16 amino acids. Germline V gene sequence: CDR1 MRHNA, CDR2 SNTAGT. Here the CDR3 reads CASKLAGPSSYNEQFF. The CDR3 DNA reads as TGTGCCAGCAAACTAGCGGGCCCCAGCTCCTACAATGAGCAGTTCTTC.

This chain links TRBV13 with TRBJ1-6, with D tentatively TRBD1 (6 bases). CDR1 PRHDT and CDR2 FYEKMQ come from the germline V gene (reference sequence). CDR3 size: 16 residues. Trimming left V 5 bases short and J 0 bases short, with 11 bases between. CDR3 protein: CASSPGQSSYNSPLHF. The CDR3 DNA is TGTGCCAGCAGCCCCGGACAGAGCTCCTATAATTCACCCCTCCACTTT.

J is TRBJ1-1 and V is TRBV6-5; the D is unclear. Germline V CDR1 and CDR2: MNHEY, SVGAGI. V lost 2 bases and J lost 4, with 8 bases in between. The CDR3 is 13 amino acids. DNA of the CDR3: TGTGCCAGCAGTTACCGGGAGGGCACTGAAGCTTTCTTT. Protein product: CASSYREGTEAFF.

CDR3 sequence (DNA): TGTGCCAGCAGATCCCCCGGGACAGGGTGGGGAGCTTTCTTT. It yields the protein CASRSPGTGWGAFF. The chain recombines TRBV6-5 with TRBJ1-1; 9 bases line up with TRBD1. The CDR3 runs to 14 residues. After removal of 6 bases from V and 10 bases from J, the junction contained 12 bases not matched to a gene. CDR1 and CDR2 from the germline V gene are MNHEY and SVGAGI.

About this clone: In the same sample, other DNA sequences code for this CDR3. The chain couples TRBV5-1 to TRBJ1-4; 12 bases are a match to TRBD1. CDR1 and CDR2 (germline): SGHRS, YFSETQ. J gave up 8 bases and V 4 bases, and 3 bases lay outside the gene matches. This CDR3 is 14 amino acids long. In DNA form, the CDR3 reads TGCGCCAGCAGCACCGGGACAGGGGGCGAAAAACTGTTTTTT. As protein: CASSTGTGGEKLFF.

The CDR3 DNA reads as TGTGCCAGCAGCAAGGACTACCTATACAATGAGCAGTTCTTC. This encodes CASSKDYLYNEQFF. The chain carries TRBV28 and TRBJ2-1, with a tentative D call TRBD2 (6 bases). The CDR3 is 14 residues long. The V and J ends lost 6 bases and 4 bases respectively, with 13 bases between them. Germline V lookup: CDR1 MDHEN, CDR2 SYDVKM. The full variable domain, its missing parts supplied by reference TRBV28 and TRBJ2-1, is DVKVTQSSRYLVKRTGEKVFLECVQDMDHENMFWYRQDPGLGLRLIYFSYDVKMKEKGDIPEGYSVSREKKERFSLILESASTNQTSMYLCASSKDYLYNEQFFGPGTRLTVL.

The chain employs TRBV7-2 and TRBJ1-6, with TRBD1 as a possible D gene (5 bases). Germline V gives CDR1 SGHTA, CDR2 FQGNSA. The CDR3 length is 15 residues. The V and J ends lost 5 bases and 6 bases respectively, with 14 bases between them. This CDR3 reads CASSILRDLNSPLHF. CDR3 coding DNA: TGTGCCAGCAGCATCCTCCGGGACCTTAATTCACCCCTCCACTTT.